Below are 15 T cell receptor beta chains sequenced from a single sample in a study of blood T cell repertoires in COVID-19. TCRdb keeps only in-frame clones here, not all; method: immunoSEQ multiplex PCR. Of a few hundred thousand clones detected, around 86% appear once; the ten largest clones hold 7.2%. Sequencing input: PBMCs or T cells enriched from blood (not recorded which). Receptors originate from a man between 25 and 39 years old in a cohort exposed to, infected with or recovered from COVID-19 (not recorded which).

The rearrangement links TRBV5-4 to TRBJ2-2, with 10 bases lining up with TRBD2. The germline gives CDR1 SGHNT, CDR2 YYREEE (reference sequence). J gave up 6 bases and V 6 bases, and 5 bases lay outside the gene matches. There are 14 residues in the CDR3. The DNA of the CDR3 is TGTGCCAGCAAACGGGGACTAGCGTCCGGGGAGCTGTTTTTT. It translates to CASKRGLASGELFF.

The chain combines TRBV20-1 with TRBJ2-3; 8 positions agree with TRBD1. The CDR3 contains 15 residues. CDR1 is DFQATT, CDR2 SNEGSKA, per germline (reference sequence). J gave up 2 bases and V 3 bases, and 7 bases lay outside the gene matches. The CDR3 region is CSASRQGLNTDTQYF. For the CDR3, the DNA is TGCAGTGCTAGTAGACAGGGGCTAAACACAGATACGCAGTATTTT.

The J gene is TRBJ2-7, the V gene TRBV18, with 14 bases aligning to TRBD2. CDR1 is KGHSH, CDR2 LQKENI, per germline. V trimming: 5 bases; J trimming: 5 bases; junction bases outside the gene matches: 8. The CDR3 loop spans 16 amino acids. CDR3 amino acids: CASSTGLAGGKDEQYF. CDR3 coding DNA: TGTGCCAGCTCAACCGGACTAGCGGGAGGCAAGGACGAGCAGTACTTC.

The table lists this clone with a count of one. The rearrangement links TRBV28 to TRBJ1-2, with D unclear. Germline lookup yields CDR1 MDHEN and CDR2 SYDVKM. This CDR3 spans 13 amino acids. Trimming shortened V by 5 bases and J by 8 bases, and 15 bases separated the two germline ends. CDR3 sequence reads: CASSLSGRRGYTF. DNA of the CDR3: TGTGCCAGCAGTCTAAGTGGGAGAAGGGGCTACACCTTC.

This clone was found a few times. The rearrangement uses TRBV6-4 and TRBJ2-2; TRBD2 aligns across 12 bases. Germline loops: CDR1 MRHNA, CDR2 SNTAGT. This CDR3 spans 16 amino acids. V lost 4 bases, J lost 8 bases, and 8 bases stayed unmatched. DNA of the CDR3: TGTGCCAGCAGTGGACTAGCGGGAGAGGGAACTGGGGAGCTGTTTTTT. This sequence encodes CASSGLAGEGTGELFF.

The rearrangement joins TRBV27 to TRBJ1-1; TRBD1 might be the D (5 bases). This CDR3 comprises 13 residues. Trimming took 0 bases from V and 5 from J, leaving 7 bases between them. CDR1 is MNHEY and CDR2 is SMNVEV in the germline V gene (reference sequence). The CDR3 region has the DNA TGTGCCAGCAGTTTATCGGGGGGGACTGAAGCTTTCTTT. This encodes CASSLSGGTEAFF.

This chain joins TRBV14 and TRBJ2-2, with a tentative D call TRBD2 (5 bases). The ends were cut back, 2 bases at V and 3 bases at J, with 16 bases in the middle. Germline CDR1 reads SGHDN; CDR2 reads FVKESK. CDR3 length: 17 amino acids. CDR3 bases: TGTGCCAGCAGCCAAAGAGCGACTACAGCCCACACCGGGGAGCTGTTTTTT. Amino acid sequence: CASSQRATTAHTGELFF.

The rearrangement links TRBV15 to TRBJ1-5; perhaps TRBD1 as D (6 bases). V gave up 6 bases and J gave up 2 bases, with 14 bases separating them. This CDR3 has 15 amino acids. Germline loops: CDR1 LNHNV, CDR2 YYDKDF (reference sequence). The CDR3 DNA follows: TGTGCCACCAGAGGTTGGGGGCCTGGCAATCAGCCCCAGCATTTT. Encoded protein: CATRGWGPGNQPQHF.

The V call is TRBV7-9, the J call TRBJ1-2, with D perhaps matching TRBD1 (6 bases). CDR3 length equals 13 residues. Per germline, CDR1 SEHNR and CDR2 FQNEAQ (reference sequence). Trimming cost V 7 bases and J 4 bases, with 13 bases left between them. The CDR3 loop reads CASTQTGTYGYTF. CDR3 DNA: TGTGCCAGCACCCAAACAGGGACCTATGGCTACACCTTC.

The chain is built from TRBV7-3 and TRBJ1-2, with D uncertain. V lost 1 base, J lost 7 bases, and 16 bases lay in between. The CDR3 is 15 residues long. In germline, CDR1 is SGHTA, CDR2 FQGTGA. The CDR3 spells CASSLSSRDSAGYTF. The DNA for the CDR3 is TGTGCCAGCAGCTTAAGTTCACGGGATTCCGCTGGCTACACCTTC.

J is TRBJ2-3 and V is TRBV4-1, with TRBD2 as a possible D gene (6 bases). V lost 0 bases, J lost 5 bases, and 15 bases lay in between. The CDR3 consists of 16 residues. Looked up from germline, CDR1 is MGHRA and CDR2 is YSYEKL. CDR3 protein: CASSQEAGSAGDTQYF. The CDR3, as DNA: TGCGCCAGCAGCCAAGAAGCGGGCTCCGCAGGAGATACGCAGTATTTT.

As DNA, the CDR3 is TGTGCCAGCACCCGGCAGGGACTAGCGGGAGGGTACAATGAGCAGTTCTTC. Translated, it gives CASTRQGLAGGYNEQFF. V is TRBV27 and J is TRBJ2-1; 16 nucleotides agree with TRBD2. The CDR3 is made up of 17 amino acids. Germline CDR1 reads MNHEY; CDR2 reads SMNVEV (reference sequence). With V trimmed by 7 bases and J by 4 bases, 7 bases remained unmatched.

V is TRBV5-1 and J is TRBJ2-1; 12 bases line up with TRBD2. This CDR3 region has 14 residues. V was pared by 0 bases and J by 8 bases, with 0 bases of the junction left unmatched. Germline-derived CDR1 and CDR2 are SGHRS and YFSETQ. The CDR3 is CASSLGLAGDEQFF. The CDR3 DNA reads TGCGCCAGCAGCTTGGGACTAGCGGGAGATGAGCAGTTCTTC.

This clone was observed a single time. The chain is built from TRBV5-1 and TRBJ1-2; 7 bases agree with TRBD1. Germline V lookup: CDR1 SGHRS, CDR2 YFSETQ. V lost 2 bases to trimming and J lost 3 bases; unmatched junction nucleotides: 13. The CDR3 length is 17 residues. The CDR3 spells CASSLKLRDSHDYGYTF. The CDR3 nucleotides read TGCGCCAGCAGCTTAAAGCTCCGGGACAGCCATGACTATGGCTACACCTTC.

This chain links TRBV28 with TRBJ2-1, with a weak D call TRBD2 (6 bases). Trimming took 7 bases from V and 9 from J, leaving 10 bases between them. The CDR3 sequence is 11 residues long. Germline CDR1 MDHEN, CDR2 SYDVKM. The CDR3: CASTLGGEQFF. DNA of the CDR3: TGTGCCAGCACTTTGGGGGGTGAGCAGTTCTTC.